The rows below give T cell receptor beta chains drawn from one sample of a study of CD8+CD57+ T cells in acquired aplastic anemia. One entry per CDR3 protein results from TCRdb running MiXCR on the reads. The table has 120,000 or so distinct CDR3 sequences, about 40% seen once. What was sequenced was sorted CD4+, CD8+, or CD8+CD57+ T cells (not recorded which) from PBMCs. The receptors here all came from a human donor with aplastic anemia. Both conserved end residues are part of each CDR3. Fields, in order: V gene, J gene, CDR3 protein.

>TRBV5-4|TRBJ1-1
CASSIRDRGNTEAFF
>TRBV6-1|TRBJ1-1
CASTYGAPTEAFF
>TRBV20-1|TRBJ2-5
CSASGQGAWETQYF
>TRBV4-2|TRBJ1-6
CASSQDSDSPLHF
>TRBV6-1|TRBJ2-3
CASSEGVLGTDTQYF
>TRBV11-2|TRBJ2-5
CASSPPTGMGETQYF
>TRBV7-9|TRBJ1-6
CASSFGTGGPPLHF
>TRBV19|TRBJ2-7
CASSTGQASYEQYF
>TRBV6-2/TRBV6-3|TRBJ2-2
CASSYRAGGVGTGELFF
>TRBV6-1|TRBJ1-5
CASSATGGSNQPQHF
>TRBV15|TRBJ2-7
CATSRDRELYEQYF
>TRBV25-1|TRBJ2-7
CASSARGTGYEQYF
>TRBV5-6|TRBJ1-1
CASSLGGLDTEAFF
>TRBV7-8|TRBJ2-7
CASSLYAGTGEYSYEQYF
>TRBV5-1|TRBJ1-1
CASSLDGVPPTEAFF
>TRBV12-3/TRBV12-4|TRBJ1-1
CASSPMGNTEAFF
>TRBV20-1|TRBJ2-7
CSARKGLAGGLINSYEQYF
>TRBV10-1|TRBJ1-3
CASSDVGSGNTIYF
>TRBV10-3|TRBJ2-1
CAISPGTGSFEFF
>TRBV29-1|TRBJ2-1
CSVVGASYNEQFF
>TRBV7-9|TRBJ1-1
CASSLEGRSTEAFF
>TRBV20-1|TRBJ2-2
CSARDRANGELFF
>TRBV9|TRBJ2-2
CASSPRLAERITGELFF
>TRBV9|TRBJ1-1
CASSVSRGRVTEAFF
>TRBV5-4|TRBJ1-1
CASSWEGTEAFF
>TRBV5-1|TRBJ1-2
CASSTNPGQGDGYTF
>TRBV29-1|TRBJ2-1
CSVERGGSYNEQFF
>TRBV29-1|TRBJ1-2
CSVRGGQGVTNYGYTF
>TRBV7-3|TRBJ1-1
CASSLFPNTEAFF
>TRBV20-1|TRBJ2-5
CSARDPTSAQETQYF
>TRBV5-4|TRBJ2-5
CASSPPGLETQYF
>TRBV15|TRBJ2-3
CATSRLGKTDTQYF
>TRBV10-3|TRBJ2-1
CAIRLTSGVSEQFF
>TRBV10-3|TRBJ2-5
CAISRSLAEETQYF
>TRBV29-1|TRBJ1-6
CSVRQGNSLLHF
>TRBV6-1|TRBJ2-1
CASSWGALNEQFF
>TRBV29-1|TRBJ1-2
CSVDAGADYGYTF
>TRBV2|TRBJ1-4
CASSRDRGYEKLFF
>TRBV2|TRBJ1-5
CASSAYSNQPQHF
>TRBV12-3/TRBV12-4|TRBJ1-3
CASSTPGQLMTLSGNTIYF
>TRBV29-1|TRBJ2-2
CSVVSGELFF
>TRBV10-1|TRBJ1-1
CASSVDTANTEAFF
>TRBV12-3/TRBV12-4|TRBJ1-1
CASSFGDRGYTEAFF
>TRBV19|TRBJ2-1
CATKDLAGSNEQFF
>TRBV29-1|TRBJ2-7
CSVGSRVPYEQYF
>TRBV6-1|TRBJ1-5
CASTTGLHQPQHF
>TRBV19|TRBJ1-5
CASNLDRASNQPQHF
>TRBV20-1|TRBJ1-2
CSALKEQTYGYTF
>TRBV7-8|TRBJ1-5
CASSANRGGGEPQHF
>TRBV6-1|TRBJ1-2
CAISELGAGYTF
>TRBV2|TRBJ1-2
CASTGTGNGYTF
>TRBV19|TRBJ2-1
CACSSTGIGSNEQFF
>TRBV30|TRBJ1-1
CAWRRGDSQLMNTEAFF
>TRBV25-1|TRBJ1-4
CASSPGFGGGALEKLVF
>TRBV6-2/TRBV6-3|TRBJ2-7
CASRGHNAYEQCF
>TRBV15|TRBJ2-3
CATSRERTGTQYF